The 7 T cell receptor beta chains below all came from one sample that was sequenced in a study of CXCR3-negative and CXCR3-positive naive CD8 T cells. Their specific antigens are unknown. Overall study findings and caveats: Naive CXCR3-positive cells had TRB CDR3s more hydrophobic than those of CXCR3-negative naive cells.

UMI-labeled 5' RACE TRB cDNA libraries were prepared from the cells. TCRdb re-called the 5' RACE reads and shows each CDR3 protein once, DNA omitted. Reported are about 98,000 distinct CDR3 sequences; the ten largest clones contain 1.1%. Sequences were obtained from naive CXCR3+ CD8+ T cells from blood. Subset denoted: CD45RO-CCR7+CD27+CD95- naive CD8+ T cells expressing CXCR3 (TNR3+). These receptors all stem from a human donor in good health. Some clones in this sample may be carry-over from other donors' samples.

The chain carries TRBV5-1 and TRBJ2-2. CDR1 SGHRS and CDR2 YFSETQ come from the germline V gene. The CDR3 runs to 15 residues. Here the CDR3 reads CASSFGILDTGELFF.

This rearrangement joins TRBV7-2 to TRBJ1-1. The germline CDR1 and CDR2 sequences are SGHTA and FQGNSA. The CDR3 totals 14 residues. CDR3 amino acids: CASSPGLWNAEAFF.

The chain joins TRBV5-5 to TRBJ2-7; as DNA is missing, the TRBD1 call by TCRdb cannot be tested. This CDR3 contains 16 residues. Germline loops: CDR1 SGHKS, CDR2 YYEKEE (reference sequence). The CDR3 reads CASSLELGGRAYEQYF.

The chain uses TRBV5-4 and TRBJ2-7; TCRdb picks TRBD1, but there is no DNA to check that call. CDR3 length: 13 amino acids. Per the germline V gene, CDR1 is SGHNT and CDR2 is YYREEE (reference sequence). CDR3 loop: CASNPPGVYEQYF.

V and J are TRBV3-1 and TRBJ1-2; TCRdb indicates TRBD1, and absent DNA this call remains unverified. The CDR3 is 18 residues long. Germline lookup yields CDR1 LGHDT and CDR2 YNNKEL (reference sequence). CDR3 sequence: CASSQDSTGTAVNYGYTF.

The chain uses TRBV20-1 and TRBJ2-3; there is no DNA to check the TCRdb D call of TRBD2. There are 19 residues in the CDR3. CDR1 is DFQATT and CDR2 is SNEGSKA in the germline V gene (reference sequence). The CDR3 spells CSVPPGLAAPNSSTDTQYF.

This CDR3 is CAGPRFLSPEIGEQFF. V is TRBV21-1 and J is TRBJ2-1; TCRdb reports TRBD1, a call that lacks DNA to check it against. TRBV21-1 is labeled a pseudogene. The CDR3 is 16 residues long.